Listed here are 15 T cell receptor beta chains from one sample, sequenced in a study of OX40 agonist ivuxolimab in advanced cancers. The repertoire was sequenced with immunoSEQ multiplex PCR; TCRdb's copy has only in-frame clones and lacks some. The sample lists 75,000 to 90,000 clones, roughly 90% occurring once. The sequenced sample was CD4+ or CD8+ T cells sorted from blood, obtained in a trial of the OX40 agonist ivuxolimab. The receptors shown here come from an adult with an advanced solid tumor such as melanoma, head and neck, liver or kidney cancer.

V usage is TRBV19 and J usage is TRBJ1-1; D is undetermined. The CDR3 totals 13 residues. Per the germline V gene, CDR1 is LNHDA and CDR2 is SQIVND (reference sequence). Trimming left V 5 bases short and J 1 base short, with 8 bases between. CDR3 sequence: CASSPEKNTEAFF. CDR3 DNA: TGTGCCAGTAGTCCCGAGAAGAACACTGAAGCTTTCTTT.

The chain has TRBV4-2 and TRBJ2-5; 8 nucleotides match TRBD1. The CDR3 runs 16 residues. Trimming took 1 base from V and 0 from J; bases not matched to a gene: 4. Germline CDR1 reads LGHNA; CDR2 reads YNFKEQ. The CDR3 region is CASSQARTGYQETQYF. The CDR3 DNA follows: TGTGCCAGCAGCCAAGCCCGGACAGGGTACCAAGAGACCCAGTACTTC.

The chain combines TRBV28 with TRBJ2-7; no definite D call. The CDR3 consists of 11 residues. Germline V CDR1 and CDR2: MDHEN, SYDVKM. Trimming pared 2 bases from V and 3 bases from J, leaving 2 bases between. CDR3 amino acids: CASSLGYEQYF. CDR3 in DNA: TGTGCCAGCAGTTTAGGCTACGAGCAGTACTTC.

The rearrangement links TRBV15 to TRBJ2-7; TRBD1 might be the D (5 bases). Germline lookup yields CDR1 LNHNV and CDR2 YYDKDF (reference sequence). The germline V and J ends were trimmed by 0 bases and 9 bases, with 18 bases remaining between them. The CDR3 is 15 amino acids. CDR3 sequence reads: CATSRDLGQAKGQYF. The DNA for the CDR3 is TGTGCCACCAGCAGAGATCTGGGGCAGGCGAAGGGGCAGTACTTC.

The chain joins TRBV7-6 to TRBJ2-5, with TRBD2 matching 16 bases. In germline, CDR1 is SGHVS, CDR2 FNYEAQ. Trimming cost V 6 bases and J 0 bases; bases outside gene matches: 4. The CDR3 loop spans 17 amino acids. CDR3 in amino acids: CASRPGLAGGYQETQYF. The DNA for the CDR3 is TGTGCCAGCAGGCCGGGACTAGCGGGAGGGTACCAAGAGACCCAGTACTTC.

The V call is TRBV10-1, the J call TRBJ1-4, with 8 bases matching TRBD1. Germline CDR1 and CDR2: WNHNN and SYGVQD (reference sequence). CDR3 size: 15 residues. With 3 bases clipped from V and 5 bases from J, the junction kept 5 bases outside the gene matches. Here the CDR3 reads CASSDPRTGNEKLFF. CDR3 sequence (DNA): TGCGCCAGCAGTGATCCTCGGACAGGGAATGAAAAACTGTTTTTT.

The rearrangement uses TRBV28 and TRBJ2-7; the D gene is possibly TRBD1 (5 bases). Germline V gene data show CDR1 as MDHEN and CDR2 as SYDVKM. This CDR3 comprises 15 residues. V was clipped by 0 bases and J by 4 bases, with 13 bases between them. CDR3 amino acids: CASSLWGHTVYEQYF. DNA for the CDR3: TGTGCCAGCAGTTTATGGGGGCATACAGTTTACGAGCAGTACTTC.

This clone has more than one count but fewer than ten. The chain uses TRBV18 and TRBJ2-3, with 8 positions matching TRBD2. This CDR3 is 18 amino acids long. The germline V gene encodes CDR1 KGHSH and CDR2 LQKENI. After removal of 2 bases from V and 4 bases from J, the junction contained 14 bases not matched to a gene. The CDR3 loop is CASSPSYGTGGISDTQYF. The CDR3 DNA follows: TGTGCCAGCTCACCAAGTTACGGGACGGGAGGGATTTCAGATACGCAGTATTTT.

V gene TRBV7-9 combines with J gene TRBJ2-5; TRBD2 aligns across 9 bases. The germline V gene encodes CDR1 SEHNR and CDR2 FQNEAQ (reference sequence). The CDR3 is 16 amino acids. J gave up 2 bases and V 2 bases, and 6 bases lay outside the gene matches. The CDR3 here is CASSLNSGGIQETQYF. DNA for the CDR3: TGTGCCAGCAGCTTAAACAGCGGGGGGATACAAGAGACCCAGTACTTC.

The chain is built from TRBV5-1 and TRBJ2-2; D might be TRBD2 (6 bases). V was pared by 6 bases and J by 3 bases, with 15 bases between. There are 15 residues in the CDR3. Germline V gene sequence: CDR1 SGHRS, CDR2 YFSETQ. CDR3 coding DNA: TGCGCCAGCATTCCCGGGACTTCCCACACCGGGGAGCTGTTTTTT. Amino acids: CASIPGTSHTGELFF.

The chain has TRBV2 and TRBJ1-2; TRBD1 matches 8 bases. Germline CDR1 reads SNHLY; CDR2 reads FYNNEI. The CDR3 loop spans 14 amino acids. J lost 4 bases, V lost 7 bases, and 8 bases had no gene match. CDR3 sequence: CASTDRTGGYGYTF. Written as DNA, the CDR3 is TGTGCCAGCACCGACCGTACAGGGGGCTATGGCTACACCTTC.

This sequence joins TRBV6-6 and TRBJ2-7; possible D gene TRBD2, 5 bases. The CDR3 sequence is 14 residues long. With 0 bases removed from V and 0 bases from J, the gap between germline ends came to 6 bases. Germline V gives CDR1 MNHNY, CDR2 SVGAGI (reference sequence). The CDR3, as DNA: TGTGCCAGCAGTTACTCCCTAGCCTCCTACGAGCAGTACTTC. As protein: CASSYSLASYEQYF.

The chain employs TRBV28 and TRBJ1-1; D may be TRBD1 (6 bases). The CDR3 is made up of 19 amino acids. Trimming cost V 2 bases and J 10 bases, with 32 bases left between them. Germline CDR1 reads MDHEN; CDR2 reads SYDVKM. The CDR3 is CASSLGYLWGRRTQGRAFF. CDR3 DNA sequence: TGTGCCAGCAGTTTAGGTTATTTATGGGGCAGGCGCACTCAGGGGCGAGCTTTCTTT.

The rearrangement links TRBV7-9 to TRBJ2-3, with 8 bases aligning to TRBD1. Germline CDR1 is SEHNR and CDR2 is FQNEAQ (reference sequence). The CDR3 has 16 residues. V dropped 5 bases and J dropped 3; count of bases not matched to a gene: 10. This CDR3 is CASSDGQGWFTDTQYF. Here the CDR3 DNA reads TGTGCCAGCAGCGACGGACAGGGTTGGTTTACAGATACGCAGTATTTT.

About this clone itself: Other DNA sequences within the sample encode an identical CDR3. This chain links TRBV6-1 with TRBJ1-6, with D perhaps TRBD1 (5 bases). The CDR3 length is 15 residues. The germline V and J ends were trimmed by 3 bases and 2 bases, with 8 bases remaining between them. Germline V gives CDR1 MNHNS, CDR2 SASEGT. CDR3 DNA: TGTGCCAGCAGTGAGGGGGTTACCTATAATTCACCCCTCCACTTT. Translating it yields CASSEGVTYNSPLHF.